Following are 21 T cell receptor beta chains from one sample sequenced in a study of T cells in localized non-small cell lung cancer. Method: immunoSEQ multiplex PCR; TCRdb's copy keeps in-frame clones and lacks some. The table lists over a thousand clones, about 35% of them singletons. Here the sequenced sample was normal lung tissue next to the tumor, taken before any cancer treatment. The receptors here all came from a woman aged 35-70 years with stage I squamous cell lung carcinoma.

Here the CDR3 DNA reads TGTGCCTGGAGTCTGGACTACTACTCTGGAAACACCATATATTTT. Translating gives CAWSLDYYSGNTIYF. J is TRBJ1-3 and V is TRBV30; D call uncertain. V was trimmed by 2 bases and J by 0 bases, leaving 11 bases between them. The germline V gene encodes CDR1 GTSNPN and CDR2 SVGIG (reference sequence). This CDR3 region has 15 residues.

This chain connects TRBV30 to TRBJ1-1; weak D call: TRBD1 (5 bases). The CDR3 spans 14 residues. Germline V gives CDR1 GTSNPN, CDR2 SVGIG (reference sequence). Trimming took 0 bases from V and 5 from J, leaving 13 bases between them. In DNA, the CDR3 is TGTGCCTGGAGTGTGAGTGGGGCAGGGACTGAAGCTTTCTTT. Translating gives CAWSVSGAGTEAFF.

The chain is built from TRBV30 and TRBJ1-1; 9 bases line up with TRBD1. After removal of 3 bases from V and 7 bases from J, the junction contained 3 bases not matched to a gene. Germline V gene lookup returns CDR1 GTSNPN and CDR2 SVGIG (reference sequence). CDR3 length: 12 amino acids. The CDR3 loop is CAWSETGGEAFF. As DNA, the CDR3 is TGTGCCTGGAGCGAGACAGGGGGTGAAGCTTTCTTT.

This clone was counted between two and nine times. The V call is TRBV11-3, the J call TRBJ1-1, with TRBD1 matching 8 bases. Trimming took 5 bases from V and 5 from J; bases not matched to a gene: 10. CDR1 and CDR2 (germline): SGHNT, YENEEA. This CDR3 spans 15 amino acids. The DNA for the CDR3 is TGTGCCAGCAGCACAGGGACAGGAAGGGCAACTGAAGCTTTCTTT. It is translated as CASSTGTGRATEAFF.

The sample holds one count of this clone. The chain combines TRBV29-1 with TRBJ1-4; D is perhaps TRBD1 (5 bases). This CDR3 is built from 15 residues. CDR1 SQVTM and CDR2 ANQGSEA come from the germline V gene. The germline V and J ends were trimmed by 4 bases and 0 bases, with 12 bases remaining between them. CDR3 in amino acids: CSVAKTAATNEKLFF. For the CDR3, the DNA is TGCAGCGTTGCTAAGACAGCCGCAACTAATGAAAAACTGTTTTTT.

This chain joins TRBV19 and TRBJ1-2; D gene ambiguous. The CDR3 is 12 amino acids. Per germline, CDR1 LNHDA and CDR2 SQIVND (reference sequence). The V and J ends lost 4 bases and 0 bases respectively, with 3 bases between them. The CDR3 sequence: CASSTPNYGYTF. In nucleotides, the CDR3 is TGTGCCAGTAGTACCCCTAACTATGGCTACACCTTC.

The CDR3 here is CASSITLQGTPFF. CDR3 nucleotides: TGTGCCAGTAGTATAACCCTACAGGGTACGCCTTTCTTT. The V call is TRBV19, the J call TRBJ1-1; D perhaps matches TRBD1 (6 bases). The CDR3 spans 13 residues. V lost 2 bases to trimming and J lost 12 bases, with 16 bases between them. From germline, CDR1 is LNHDA and CDR2 SQIVND (reference sequence).

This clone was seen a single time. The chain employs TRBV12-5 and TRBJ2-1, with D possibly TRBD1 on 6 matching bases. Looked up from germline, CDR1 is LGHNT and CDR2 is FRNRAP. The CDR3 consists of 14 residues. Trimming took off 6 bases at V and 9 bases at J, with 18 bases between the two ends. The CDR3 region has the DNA TGTGCTAGTGGATTCACGAACAGGGCGGGTGAGCAGTTCTTC. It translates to CASGFTNRAGEQFF.

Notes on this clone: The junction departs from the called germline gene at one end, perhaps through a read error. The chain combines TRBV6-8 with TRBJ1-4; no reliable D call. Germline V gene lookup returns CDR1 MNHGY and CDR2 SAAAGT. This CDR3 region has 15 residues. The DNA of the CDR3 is TGTGCCATCAGTATGACCGGGGAAACTAATGAAAAACTGTTTTTT. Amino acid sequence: CAISMTGETNEKLFF.

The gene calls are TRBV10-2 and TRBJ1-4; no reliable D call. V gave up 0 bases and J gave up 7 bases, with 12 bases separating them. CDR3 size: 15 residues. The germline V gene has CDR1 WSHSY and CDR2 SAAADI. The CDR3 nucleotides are TGCGCCAGCAGTGAGTCAGGGTCACGTTCTGAAAAACTGTTTTTT. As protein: CASSESGSRSEKLFF.

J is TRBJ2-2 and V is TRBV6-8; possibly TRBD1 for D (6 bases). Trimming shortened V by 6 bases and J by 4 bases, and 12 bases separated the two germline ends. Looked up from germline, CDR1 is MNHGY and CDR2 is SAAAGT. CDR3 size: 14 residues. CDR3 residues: CASRLLRGTGELFF. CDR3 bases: TGTGCCAGCAGATTACTCAGGGGCACCGGGGAGCTGTTTTTT.

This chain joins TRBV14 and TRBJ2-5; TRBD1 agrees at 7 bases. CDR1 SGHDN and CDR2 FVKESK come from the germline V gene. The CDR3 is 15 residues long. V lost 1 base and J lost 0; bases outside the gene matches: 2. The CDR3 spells CASSQGDSYQETQYF. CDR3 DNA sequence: TGTGCCAGCAGCCAAGGGGACAGTTACCAAGAGACCCAGTACTTC.

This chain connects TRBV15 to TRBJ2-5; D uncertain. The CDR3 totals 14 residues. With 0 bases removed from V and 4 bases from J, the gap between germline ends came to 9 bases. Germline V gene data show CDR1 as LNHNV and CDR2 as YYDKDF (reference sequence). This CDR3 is CATSRDHRVETQYF. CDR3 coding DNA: TGTGCCACCAGCAGAGATCATAGGGTAGAGACCCAGTACTTC.

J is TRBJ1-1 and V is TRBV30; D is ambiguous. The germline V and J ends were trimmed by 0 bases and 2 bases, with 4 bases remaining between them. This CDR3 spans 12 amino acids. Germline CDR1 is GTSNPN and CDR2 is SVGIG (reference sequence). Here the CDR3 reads CAWSVGNTEAFF. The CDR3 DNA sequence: TGTGCCTGGAGTGTAGGAAACACTGAAGCTTTCTTT.

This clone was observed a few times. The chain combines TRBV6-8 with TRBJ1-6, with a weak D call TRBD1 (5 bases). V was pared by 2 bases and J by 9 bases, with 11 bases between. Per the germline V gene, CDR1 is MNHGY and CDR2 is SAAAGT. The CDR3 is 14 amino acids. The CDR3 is CASSYGGRPSPLHF. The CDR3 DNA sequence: TGTGCCAGCAGTTACGGGGGTCGACCTTCACCCCTCCACTTT.

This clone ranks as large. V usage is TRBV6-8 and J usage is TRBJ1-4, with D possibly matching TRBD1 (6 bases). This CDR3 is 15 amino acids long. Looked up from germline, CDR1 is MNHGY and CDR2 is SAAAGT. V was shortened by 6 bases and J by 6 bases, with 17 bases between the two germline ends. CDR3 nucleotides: TGTGCCAGCAGCCCCCTCGGACAGTACCATGAAAAACTGTTTTTT. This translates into CASSPLGQYHEKLFF.

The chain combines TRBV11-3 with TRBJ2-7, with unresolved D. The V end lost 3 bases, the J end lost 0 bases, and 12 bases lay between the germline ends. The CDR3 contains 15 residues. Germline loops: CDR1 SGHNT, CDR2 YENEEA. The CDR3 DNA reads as TGTGCCAGCAGCTTCGAAACTTTGGGCTCCTACGAGCAGTACTTC. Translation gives CASSFETLGSYEQYF.

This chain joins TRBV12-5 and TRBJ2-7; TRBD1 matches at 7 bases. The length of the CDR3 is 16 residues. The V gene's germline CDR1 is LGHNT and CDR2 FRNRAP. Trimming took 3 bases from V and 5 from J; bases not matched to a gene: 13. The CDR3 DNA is TGTGCTAGTGGTTTCCCGACAGGGCCCAGCCCTCACGAGCAGTACTTC. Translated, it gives CASGFPTGPSPHEQYF.

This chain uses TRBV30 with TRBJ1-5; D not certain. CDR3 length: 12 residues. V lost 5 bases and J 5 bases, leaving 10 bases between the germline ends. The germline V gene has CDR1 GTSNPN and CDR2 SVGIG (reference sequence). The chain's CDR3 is CAWDNPDQPQHF. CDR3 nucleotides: TGTGCCTGGGACAATCCCGATCAGCCCCAGCATTTT.

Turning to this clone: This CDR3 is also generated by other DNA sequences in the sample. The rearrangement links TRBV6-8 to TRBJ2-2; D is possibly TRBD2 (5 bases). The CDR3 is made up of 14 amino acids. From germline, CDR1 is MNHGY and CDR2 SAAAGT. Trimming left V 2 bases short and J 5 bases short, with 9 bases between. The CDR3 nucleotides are TGTGCCAGCAGTTACGACTCGGGGACCGGGGAGCTGTTTTTT. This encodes CASSYDSGTGELFF.

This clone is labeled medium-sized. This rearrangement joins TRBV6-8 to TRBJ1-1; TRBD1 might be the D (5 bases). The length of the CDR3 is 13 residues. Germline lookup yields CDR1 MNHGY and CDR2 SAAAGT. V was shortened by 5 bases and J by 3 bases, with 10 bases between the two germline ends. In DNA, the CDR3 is TGTGCCAGCAGTGATACGGGGGACACTGAAGCTTTCTTT. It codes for CASSDTGDTEAFF.